A selection of T cell receptor beta chains follows, all from one sample in a study of blood T cell repertoires in COVID-19. Sequencing used immunoSEQ multiplex PCR; TCRdb keeps in-frame clones, though not all of them. The table shows under 200,000 clones, with approximately 87% occurring only once. Sample: PBMCs or T cells enriched from blood (not recorded which). Receptor source: a woman aged 50 to 60 who had recovered from COVID-19. The CDR3 runs from the conserved cysteine through the conserved F or W. Each record gives: J gene, D gene, V gene, CDR3 DNA, CDR3 protein. A D gene is named only where the DNA matches it firmly.

J: TRBJ1-1; D: NA; V: TRBV18; DNA: TGTGCCAGCTCACCAGCGGGGATAGACACTGAAGCTTTCTTT; CDR3: CASSPAGIDTEAFF
J: TRBJ1-4; D: NA; V: TRBV27; DNA: TGTGCCAGCAGTCGGTTCGAGGGATCAACTAATGAAAAACTGTTTTTT; CDR3: CASSRFEGSTNEKLFF
J: TRBJ2-1; D: NA; V: TRBV21-1; DNA: TGTGCCAGCATCAAAAGGGGGGGGACTTTCTCCAATGAGCAGTTCTTC; CDR3: CASIKRGGTFSNEQFF
J: TRBJ2-5; D: TRBD1; V: TRBV6-2/TRBV6-3; DNA: TGTGCCAGCAGCAGAGGACAGGGAAGATTGGAGACCCAGTACTTC; CDR3: CASSRGQGRLETQYF
J: TRBJ2-1; D: NA; V: TRBV29-1; DNA: TGCAGCGTTACAATCGTCGTCAGAGGAGCCAATGAGCAGTTCTTC; CDR3: CSVTIVVRGANEQFF
J: TRBJ1-4; D: NA; V: TRBV3-1/TRBV3-2; DNA: TGTGCCAGCAGCTCCCGGGAGCGAGGGGAAAAACTGTTTTTT; CDR3: CASSSRERGEKLFF
J: TRBJ2-3; D: NA; V: TRBV7-2; DNA: TGTGCCAGCAGCTTAGAGGGAAGGGGTGGCACAGATACGCAGTATTTT; CDR3: CASSLEGRGGTDTQYF
J: TRBJ2-1; D: NA; V: TRBV29-1; DNA: TGCAGCGTGAGAGCGACCACGGGCAATGAGCAGTTCTTC; CDR3: CSVRATTGNEQFF
J: TRBJ1-3; D: TRBD1; V: TRBV6-1; DNA: TGTGCCAGCAGTGATGGACAGGAGGCTGGAAACACCATATATTTT; CDR3: CASSDGQEAGNTIYF
J: TRBJ1-3; D: NA; V: TRBV6-5; DNA: TGTGCCAGCAGTTACTCGATAGGGGAGGATGGAAACACCATATATTTT; CDR3: CASSYSIGEDGNTIYF
J: TRBJ1-2; D: NA; V: TRBV5-4; DNA: TGTGCCAGCAGCTTGGGGGCTTATGGCTACACCTTC; CDR3: CASSLGAYGYTF
J: TRBJ2-1; D: TRBD2; V: TRBV7-9; DNA: TGTGCCAGCAGCTTCGGCGGGGGGTACAATGAGCAGTTCTTC; CDR3: CASSFGGGYNEQFF
J: TRBJ1-4; D: TRBD1; V: TRBV9; DNA: TGTGCCAGCAGCGCCACAGGGGGGAATGAAAAACTGTTTTTT; CDR3: CASSATGGNEKLFF
J: TRBJ1-2; D: TRBD1; V: TRBV25-1; DNA: TGTGCCAGCACCACGGGACAGGGGGCCGGCGGCTACACCTTC; CDR3: CASTTGQGAGGYTF
J: TRBJ1-6; D: TRBD1; V: TRBV10-3; DNA: TGTGCCATCAGTGAGTCGAAATTGTCGCAGGGGGCGAGGAATTCACCCCTCCACTTT; CDR3: CAISESKLSQGARNSPLHF